This TCR beta chain was retrieved from a study of blood T cell repertoires in COVID-19. Study information: In each case, the material was cDNA or gDNA derived from T cells, B-cell-depleted T cells, or PBMCs.

Authors' data handling: Reference gene primer amplification gave nucleated cell count estimates. Sequenced by immunoSEQ multiplex PCR; TCRdb stores in-frame clones only, minus some. The D gene and trimming were derived from the DNA, and the V and J assignments and clone size from that table. The sample includes about 210,000 clones, 80% of them seen just once. The germline V gene has CDR1 MNHNY and CDR2 SVGAGI (reference sequence). The V end was cut by 7 bases, the J end by 11 bases, with 14 bases between. The CDR3 is made up of 11 amino acids. This clonotype originated in a human donor in a cohort sampled during active COVID-19. The sample taken for sequencing was peripheral blood. The gene calls are TRBV6-6 and TRBJ1-1, with D tentatively TRBD1 (5 bases). The CDR3 is CASTTSGKAFF. The CDR3 DNA follows: TGTGCCAGCACTACCTCAGGGAAGGCTTTCTTT.